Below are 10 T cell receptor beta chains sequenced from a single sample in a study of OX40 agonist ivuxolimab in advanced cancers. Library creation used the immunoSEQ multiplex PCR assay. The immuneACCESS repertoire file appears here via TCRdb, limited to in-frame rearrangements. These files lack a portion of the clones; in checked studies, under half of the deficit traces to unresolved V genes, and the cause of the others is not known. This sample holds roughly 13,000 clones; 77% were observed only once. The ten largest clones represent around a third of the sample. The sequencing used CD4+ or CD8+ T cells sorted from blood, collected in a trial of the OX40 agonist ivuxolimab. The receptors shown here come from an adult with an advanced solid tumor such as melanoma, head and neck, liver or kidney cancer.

The DNA for the CDR3 is TGTGCCAGCGTTAGTGGGGCCGAGCAGTACTTC. Translated, it gives CASVSGAEQYF. The chain has TRBV6-1 and TRBJ2-7, with a tentative D call TRBD1 (5 bases). Looked up from germline, CDR1 is MNHNS and CDR2 is SASEGT. V was pared by 8 bases and J by 6 bases, with 11 bases between. The CDR3 contains 11 residues.

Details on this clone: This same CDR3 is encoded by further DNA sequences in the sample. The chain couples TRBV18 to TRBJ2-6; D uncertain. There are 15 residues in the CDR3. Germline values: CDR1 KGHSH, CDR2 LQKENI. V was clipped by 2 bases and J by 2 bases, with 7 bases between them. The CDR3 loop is CASSPTETGANVLTF. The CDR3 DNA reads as TGTGCCAGCTCACCAACGGAAACTGGGGCCAACGTCCTGACTTTC.

CDR3 sequence (DNA): TGCGCCAGCAGCCGAGCTAGCGCTTCGCAAGAGACCCAGTACTTC. Translating gives CASSRASASQETQYF. The chain joins TRBV4-1 to TRBJ2-5, with D possibly being TRBD2 (6 bases). V was pared by 4 bases and J by 2 bases, with 14 bases between. The CDR3 covers 15 residues. The germline gives CDR1 MGHRA, CDR2 YSYEKL.

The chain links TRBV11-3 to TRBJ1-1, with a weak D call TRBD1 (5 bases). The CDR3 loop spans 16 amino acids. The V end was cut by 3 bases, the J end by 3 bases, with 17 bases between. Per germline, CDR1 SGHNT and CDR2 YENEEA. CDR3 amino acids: CASSFNQAGAHTEAFF. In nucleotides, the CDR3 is TGTGCCAGCAGCTTTAACCAGGCCGGGGCCCACACTGAAGCTTTCTTT.

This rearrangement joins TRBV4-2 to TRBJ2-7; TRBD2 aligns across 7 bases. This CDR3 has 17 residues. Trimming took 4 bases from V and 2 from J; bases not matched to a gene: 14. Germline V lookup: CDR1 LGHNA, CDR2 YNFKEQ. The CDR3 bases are TGTGCCAGCAGCCCGTCCTACGACGCGGGAGAGACCTACGAGCAGTACTTC. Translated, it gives CASSPSYDAGETYEQYF.

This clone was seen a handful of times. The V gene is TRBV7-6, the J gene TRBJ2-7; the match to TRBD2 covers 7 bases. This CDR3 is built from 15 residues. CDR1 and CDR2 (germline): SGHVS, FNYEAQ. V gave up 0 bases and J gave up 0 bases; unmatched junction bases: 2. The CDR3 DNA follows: TGTGCCAGCAGCTTAGCGGGAGGGAACTCCTACGAGCAGTACTTC. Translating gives CASSLAGGNSYEQYF. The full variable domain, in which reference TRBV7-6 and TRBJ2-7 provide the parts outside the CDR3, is GAGVSQSPRYKVTKRGQDVALRCDPISGHVSLYWYRQALGQGPEFLTYFNYEAQQDKSGLPNDRFSAERPEGSISTLTIQRTEQRDSAMYRCASSLAGGNSYEQYFGPGTRLTVT.

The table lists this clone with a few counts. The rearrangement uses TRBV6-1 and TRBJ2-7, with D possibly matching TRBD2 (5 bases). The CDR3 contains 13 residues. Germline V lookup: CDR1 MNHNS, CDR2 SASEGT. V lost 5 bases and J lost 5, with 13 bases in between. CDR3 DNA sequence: TGTGCCAGCAGTCTCCCTAGCAGGAACGAGCAGTACTTC. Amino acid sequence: CASSLPSRNEQYF.

The CDR3 reads CASSFEGTPSDGYTF. CDR3 sequence (DNA): TGTGCCAGCAGCTTTGAGGGCACTCCCTCCGATGGCTACACCTTC. The J gene is TRBJ1-2, the V gene TRBV5-4, with D uncertain. The V end lost 2 bases, the J end lost 6 bases, and 17 bases lay between the germline ends. The CDR3 is made up of 15 amino acids. CDR1 and CDR2 (germline): SGHNT, YYREEE (reference sequence). The entire variable domain, with the rest obtained from reference TRBV5-4 and TRBJ1-2, is as follows: ETGVTQSPTHLIKTRGQQVTLRCSSQSGHNTVSWYQQALGQGPQFIFQYYREEENGRGNFPPRFSGLQFPNYSSELNVNALELDDSALYLCASSFEGTPSDGYTFGSGTRLTVV.

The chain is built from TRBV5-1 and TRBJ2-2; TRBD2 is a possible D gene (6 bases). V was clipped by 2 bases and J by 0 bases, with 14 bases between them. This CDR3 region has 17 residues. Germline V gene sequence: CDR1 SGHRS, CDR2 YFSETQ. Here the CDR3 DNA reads TGCGCCAGCAGCTTTATGGAGGGAGGCCCGAACACCGGGGAGCTGTTTTTT. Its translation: CASSFMEGGPNTGELFF.

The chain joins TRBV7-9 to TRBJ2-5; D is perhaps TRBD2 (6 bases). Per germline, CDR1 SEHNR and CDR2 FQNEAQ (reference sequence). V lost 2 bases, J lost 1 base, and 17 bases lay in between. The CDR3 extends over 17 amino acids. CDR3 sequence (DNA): TGTGCCAGCAGCTTACCGGGGCCCGGGGGACTCCAAGAGACCCAGTACTTC. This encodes CASSLPGPGGLQETQYF.